This TCR beta chain was documented in a study of blood T cell repertoires in COVID-19. The overall study: T cells, B-cell-depleted T cells, or PBMCs provided the cDNA or gDNA that served as material.

Some clones are missing from TCRdb's copy, which holds only in-frame ones; the method was immunoSEQ multiplex PCR. The sample consists of fewer than 250,000 clones, about nine tenths of them appearing once. Losses at the gene ends were 0 bases for V and 6 bases for J; bases not matched to a gene: 9. Germline V gives CDR1 ENHRY, CDR2 SYGVKD. The CDR3 has 16 amino acids. This sequence was found in a man aged 50 to 59 with COVID-19, enrolled during active disease. What was sequenced was peripheral blood. The V and J genes are TRBV10-3 and TRBJ2-3, with 7 bases matching TRBD2. CDR3 loop: CAISESELAQRDTQYF. Here the CDR3 DNA reads TGTGCCATCAGTGAGTCGGAACTAGCGCAGCGGGATACGCAGTATTTT.